This T cell receptor (beta chain) is drawn from a study of T cell responses to AZD1222 COVID-19 vaccine (TCRdb year 2021). About the investigation overall: TCR sequencing was performed for 230 to 250 trial participants, of whom around 210 were given two doses of AZD1222 and around 25 were given two doses of MenACWY control vaccine. Trial participants were enrolled by age into subgroups of 18-55, 56-69 and 70-plus years, and roughly 150, 30 and 60 TCR-sequenced participants, respectively, were included in these subgroups.

A distance of 18 bases separates the germline ends of V and J, which lose 6 bases and 4 bases respectively. The germline V gene gives CDR1 as MNHEY and CDR2 as SVGEGT. From the cysteine up to the phenylalanine, the CDR3 has a length of 15 residues. Solely the CDR3 DNA is kept, with 45 bases framed from the first base. Findings and caveats that apply to the study as a whole: Only six or seven AZD1222 recipients were SARS-CoV-2 seropositive at baseline, limiting conclusions about previously exposed vaccinees. Spike-specific TCR breadth and depth rose significantly after two AZD1222 doses compared with day 0 and with MenACWY recipients. Participants were mostly white British, with more females than males. The authors suggested clonal diversity may have been underestimated. CD4 TCRs associated with the vaccine covered the entire spike protein, and the dominant responses were in regions 160-218 and 743-854. No day 14 peak-response samples were available, so repertoires were characterized only after the peak T cell response. The 56-69-year group was small, and its depth increase did not reach significance, likely because of low power. Reportedly, almost half of the unique spike-specific TCRs recognized epitopes lying outside the regions that are mutated in the B.1.351 and B.1.1.7 variants.

To note about this clone: Its cognate antigen has yet to be identified. No base qualities exist here, and no much larger clone lies one base off it.

The CDR3 regions of human TCRbeta chains were subjected to immunosequencing. For the original study's pipeline: TCRs in the repertoires were compared against a reference library of SARS-CoV-2-specific TCRs that had been generated with the MIRA antigen-specificity platform. Breadth was defined as the fraction of unique TCRs that were SARS-CoV-2-associated, and depth was defined as the fraction of total T cells that were SARS-CoV-2-associated. Using the MIRA data, every spike-specific TCR was mapped to the spike region that the TCR reacted to and assigned to either a CD4 or a CD8 class. Log10-transformed breadth and depth values were compared by one-way ANOVA with Sidak's multiple comparisons tests. This is the immuneACCESS table as TCRdb keeps it, with only in-frame sequences that have V and J called. A part of the clones is gone; compared with another copy, unresolved V genes explain less than half, and the rest is unexplained. V, J and clone size were drawn from that table, and D and trimming were deduced from the DNA. Present in this sample are roughly 50,000 clones, about 89% of which were seen just once. The ten largest account for 5.3% of the sample.

In the paper's terms, the time point label means: about 28 days (+/-7) after the second vaccine dose. AZD1222 recipients whose second dose came at about 4 weeks and those whose second dose came at about 12 weeks were combined into one group, since spike-specific TCR depth and breadth did not differ between the two schedules. Samples from vaccinated people were obtained from the UK trials COV001 and COV002, which included a single-blind randomized controlled phase 2/3 trial of AZD1222 (ChAdOx1 nCoV-19) in healthy adults. For TCRbeta chain sequencing, PBMC samples were collected from trial participants at day 0 and at day 28 after the second dose.

The TCR sequence derives from an adult who received the AZD1222 COVID-19 vaccine. The source was peripheral blood, collected 28 days after the second AZD1222 dose. This receptor chain uses TRBV6-2 or TRBV6-3 and TRBJ2-5; the D gene is perhaps TRBD1 or TRBD2, each of them matching over 5 bases. For the CDR3, the sequence is CASSQLGRSGETQYF. The DNA sequence is given as TGTGCCAGCAGCCAATTGGGACGATCGGGAGAGACCCAGTACTTC.